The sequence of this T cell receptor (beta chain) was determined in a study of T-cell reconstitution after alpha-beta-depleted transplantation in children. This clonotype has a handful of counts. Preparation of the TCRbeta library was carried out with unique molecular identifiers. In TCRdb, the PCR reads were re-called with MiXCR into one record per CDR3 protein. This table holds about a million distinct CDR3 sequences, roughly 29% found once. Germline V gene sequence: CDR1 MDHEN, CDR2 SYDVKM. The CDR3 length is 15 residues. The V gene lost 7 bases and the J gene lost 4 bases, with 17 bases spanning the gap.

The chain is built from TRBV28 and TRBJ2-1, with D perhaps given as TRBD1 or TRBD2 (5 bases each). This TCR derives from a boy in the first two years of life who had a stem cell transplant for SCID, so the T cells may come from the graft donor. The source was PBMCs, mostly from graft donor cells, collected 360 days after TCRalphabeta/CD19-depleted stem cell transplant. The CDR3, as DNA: TGTGCCAGCAAATCACCCGGGACGGATTACAATGAGCAGTTCTTC. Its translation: CASKSPGTDYNEQFF.